The subject of this entry is one TCR beta chain. The antigen is not known. PCR amplification relied on 60 Vbeta primers (plus 13 Jbeta primers). Libraries were prepared by immunoSEQ multiplex PCR; TCRdb keeps only in-frame clonotypes and omits some of them. The table includes about 110,000 clones, about three quarters detected once. Per germline, CDR1 MNHEY and CDR2 SVGAGI. The ends lost 2 bases at V and 5 bases at J; junction bases unmatched: 2. The length of the CDR3 is 13 residues. The source of the sample is a study of cytomegalovirus exposure and HLA in healthy donors. Study-level background: Out of around 360 genotyped donors, roughly 80% belonged to the Caucasian-associated ancestry cluster.

Study outcomes and limitations: One variant, a missense change in DCLRE1C, was linked in a later analysis to TCR beta V- and J-gene trimming.

This receptor was obtained from an older woman in good health and CMV-seropositive. The sequencing input was PBMCs. The V and J genes are TRBV6-5 and TRBJ2-7; TRBD2 aligns across 8 bases. The CDR3 nucleotides are TGTGCCAGCAGTTACGCGGGAGGCAACGAGCAGTACTTC. Translating it yields CASSYAGGNEQYF.